This TCR beta chain was identified in a study of T cells after posttransplantation cyclophosphamide. Study observations and caveats: Skin or GI-infiltrating T cells shared few TRB sequences with blood. Recipient CMV seropositivity and CMV reactivation strongly tracked TRB clonality. Later post-transplant blood repertoires were often dominated by donor CD8+ memory clones.

This clone appeared a single time. Antigen specificity is unknown. The CDR3 sequence is 16 residues long. J gave up 3 bases and V 0 bases, and 4 bases lay outside the gene matches. The germline gives CDR1 SGHKS, CDR2 YYEKEE (reference sequence). Repertoires were generated with immunoSEQ multiplex PCR, while TCRdb's copy carries only in-frame clones and drops some. The sample records almost 5,500 clones, 94% being singletons. The chain employs TRBV5-5 and TRBJ2-5, with 11 bases matching TRBD1. Sequenced material: CD4+ T cells sorted from bone marrow. The receptor was isolated from an older woman in good health, CMV-negative, and a related stem cell transplant donor. Here the CDR3 reads CASSLDWTGGEETQYF. The CDR3 nucleotides are TGTGCCAGCAGCTTGGACTGGACAGGGGGCGAAGAGACCCAGTACTTC.